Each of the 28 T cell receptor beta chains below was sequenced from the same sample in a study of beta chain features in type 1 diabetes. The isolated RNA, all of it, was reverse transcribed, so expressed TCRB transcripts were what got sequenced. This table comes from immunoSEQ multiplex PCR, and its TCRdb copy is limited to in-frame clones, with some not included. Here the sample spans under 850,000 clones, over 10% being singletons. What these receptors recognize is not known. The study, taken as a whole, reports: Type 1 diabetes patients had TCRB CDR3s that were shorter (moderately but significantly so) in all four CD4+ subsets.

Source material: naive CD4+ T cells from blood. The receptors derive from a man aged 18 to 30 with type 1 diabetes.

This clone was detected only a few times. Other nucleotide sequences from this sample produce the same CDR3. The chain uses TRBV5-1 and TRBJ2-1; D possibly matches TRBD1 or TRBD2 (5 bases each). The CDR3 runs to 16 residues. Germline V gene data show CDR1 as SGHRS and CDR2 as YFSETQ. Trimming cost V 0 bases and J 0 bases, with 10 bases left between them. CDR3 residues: CASSLAGASSYNEQFF. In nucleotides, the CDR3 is TGCGCCAGCAGCTTGGCCGGGGCTAGCTCCTACAATGAGCAGTTCTTC.

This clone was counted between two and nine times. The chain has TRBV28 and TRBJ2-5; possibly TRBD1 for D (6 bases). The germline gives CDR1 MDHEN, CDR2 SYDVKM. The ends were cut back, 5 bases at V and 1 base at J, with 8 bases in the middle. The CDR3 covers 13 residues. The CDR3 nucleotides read TGTGCCAGCAGTGGACAGAGCCAAGAGACCCAGTACTTC. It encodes CASSGQSQETQYF.

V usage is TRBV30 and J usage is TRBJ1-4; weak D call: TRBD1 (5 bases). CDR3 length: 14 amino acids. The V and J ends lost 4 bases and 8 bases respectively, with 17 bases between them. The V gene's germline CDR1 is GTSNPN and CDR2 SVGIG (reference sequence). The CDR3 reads CAWIPGLSGEKLFF. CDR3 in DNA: TGTGCCTGGATCCCGGGACTCTCCGGCGAAAAACTGTTTTTT.

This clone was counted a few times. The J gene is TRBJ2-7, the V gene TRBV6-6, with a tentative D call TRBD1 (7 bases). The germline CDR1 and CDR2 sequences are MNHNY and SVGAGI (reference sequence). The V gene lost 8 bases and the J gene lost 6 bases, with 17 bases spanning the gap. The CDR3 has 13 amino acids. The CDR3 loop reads CASLPAGQREQYF. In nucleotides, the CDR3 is TGTGCCAGCTTACCCGCGGGACAGCGCGAGCAGTACTTC.

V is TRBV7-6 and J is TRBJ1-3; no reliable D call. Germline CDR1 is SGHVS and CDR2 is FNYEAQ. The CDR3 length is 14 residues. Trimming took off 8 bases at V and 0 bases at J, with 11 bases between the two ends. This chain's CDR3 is CASGEVYSGNTIYF. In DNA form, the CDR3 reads TGTGCCAGCGGAGAGGTCTACTCTGGAAACACCATATATTTT. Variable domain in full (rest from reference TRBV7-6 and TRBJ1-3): GAGVSQSPRYKVTKRGQDVALRCDPISGHVSLYWYRQALGQGPEFLTYFNYEAQQDKSGLPNDRFSAERPEGSISTLTIQRTEQRDSAMYRCASGEVYSGNTIYFGEGSWLTVV.

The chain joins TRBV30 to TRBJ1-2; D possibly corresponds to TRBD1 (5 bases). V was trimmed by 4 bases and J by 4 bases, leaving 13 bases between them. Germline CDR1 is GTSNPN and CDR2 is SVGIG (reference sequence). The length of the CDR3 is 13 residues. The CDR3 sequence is CAWIEQVPYGYTF. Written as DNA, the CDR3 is TGTGCCTGGATAGAACAGGTCCCCTATGGCTACACCTTC.

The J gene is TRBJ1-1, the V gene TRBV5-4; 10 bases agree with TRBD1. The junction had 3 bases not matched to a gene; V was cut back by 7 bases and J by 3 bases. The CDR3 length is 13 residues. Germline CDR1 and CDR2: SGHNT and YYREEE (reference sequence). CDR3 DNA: TGTGCCAGCGGACAGGGGGTGCACACTGAAGCTTTCTTT. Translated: CASGQGVHTEAFF.

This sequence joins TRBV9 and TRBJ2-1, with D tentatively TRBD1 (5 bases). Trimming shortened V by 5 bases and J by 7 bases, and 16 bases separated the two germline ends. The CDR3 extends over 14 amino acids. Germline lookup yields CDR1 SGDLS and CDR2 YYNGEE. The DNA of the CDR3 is TGTGCCAGCAGAAAAGATTCAGGGTCAAATGAGCAGTTCTTC. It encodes CASRKDSGSNEQFF.

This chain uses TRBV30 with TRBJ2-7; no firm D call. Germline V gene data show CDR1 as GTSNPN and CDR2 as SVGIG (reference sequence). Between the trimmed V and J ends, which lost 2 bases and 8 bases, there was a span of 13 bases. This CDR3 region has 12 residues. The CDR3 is CAWSMPRAQQYF. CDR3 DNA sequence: TGTGCCTGGAGTATGCCTAGAGCTCAGCAGTACTTC.

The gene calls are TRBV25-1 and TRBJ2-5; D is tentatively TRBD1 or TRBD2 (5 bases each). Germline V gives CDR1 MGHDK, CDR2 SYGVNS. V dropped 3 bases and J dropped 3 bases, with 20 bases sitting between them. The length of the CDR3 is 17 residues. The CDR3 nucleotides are TGTGCCAGCAGTGATACCCCCGGGCCCTTGGGGGAAGAGACCCAGTACTTC. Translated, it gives CASSDTPGPLGEETQYF. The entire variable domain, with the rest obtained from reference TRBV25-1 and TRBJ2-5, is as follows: EADIYQTPRYLVIGTGKKITLECSQTMGHDKMYWYQQDPGMELHLIHYSYGVNSTEKGDLSSESTVSRIRTEHFPLTLESARPSHTSQYLCASSDTPGPLGEETQYFGPGTRLLVL.

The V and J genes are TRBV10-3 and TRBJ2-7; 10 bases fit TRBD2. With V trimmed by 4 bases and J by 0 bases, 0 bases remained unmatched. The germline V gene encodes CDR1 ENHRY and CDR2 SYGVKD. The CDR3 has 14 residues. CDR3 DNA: TGTGCCATCAGTGGGACTAGCGGCTCCTACGAGCAGTACTTC. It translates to CAISGTSGSYEQYF.

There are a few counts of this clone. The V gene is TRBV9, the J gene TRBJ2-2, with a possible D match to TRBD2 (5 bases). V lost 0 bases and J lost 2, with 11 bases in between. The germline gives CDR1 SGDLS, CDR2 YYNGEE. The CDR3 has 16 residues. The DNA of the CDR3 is TGTGCCAGCAGCGTAGCTCGAGGGCTTAACACCGGGGAGCTGTTTTTT. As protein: CASSVARGLNTGELFF.

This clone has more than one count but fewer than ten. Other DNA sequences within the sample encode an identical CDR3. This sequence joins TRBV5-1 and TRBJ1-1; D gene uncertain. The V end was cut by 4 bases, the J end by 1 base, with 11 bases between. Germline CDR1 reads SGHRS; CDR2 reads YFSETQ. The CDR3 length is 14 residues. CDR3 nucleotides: TGCGCCAGCAGCCCTTCCGCGGGGAACACTGAAGCTTTCTTT. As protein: CASSPSAGNTEAFF.

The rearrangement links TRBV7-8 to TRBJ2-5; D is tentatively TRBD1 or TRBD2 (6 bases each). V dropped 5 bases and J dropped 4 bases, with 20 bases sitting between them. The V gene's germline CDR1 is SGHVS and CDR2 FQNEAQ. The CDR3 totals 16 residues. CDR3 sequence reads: CASSAARGGGRETQYF. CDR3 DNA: TGTGCCAGCAGCGCCGCCAGGGGAGGCGGACGAGAGACCCAGTACTTC.

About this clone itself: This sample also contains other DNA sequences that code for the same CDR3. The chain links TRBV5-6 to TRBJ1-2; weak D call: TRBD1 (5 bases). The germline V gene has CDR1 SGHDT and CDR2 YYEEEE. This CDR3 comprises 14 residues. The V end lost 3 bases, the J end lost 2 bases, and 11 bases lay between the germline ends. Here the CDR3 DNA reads TGTGCCAGCAGCTCCGGGACGGGGAACTATGGCTACACCTTC. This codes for CASSSGTGNYGYTF.

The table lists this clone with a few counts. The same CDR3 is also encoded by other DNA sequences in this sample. The CDR3 here is CAWSVQGSEAFF. In DNA, the CDR3 is TGTGCCTGGAGTGTACAGGGTTCTGAAGCTTTCTTT. V gene TRBV30 combines with J gene TRBJ1-1; D is perhaps TRBD1 (6 bases). Germline lookup yields CDR1 GTSNPN and CDR2 SVGIG (reference sequence). This CDR3 spans 12 amino acids. V lost 0 bases and J lost 6, with 8 bases in between.

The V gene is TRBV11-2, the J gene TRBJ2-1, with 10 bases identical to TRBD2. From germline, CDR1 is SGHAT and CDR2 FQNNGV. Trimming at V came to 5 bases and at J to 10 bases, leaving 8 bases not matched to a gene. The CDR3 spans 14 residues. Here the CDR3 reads CASSKRGGLQEQFF. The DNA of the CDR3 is TGTGCCAGCAGCAAGCGGGGGGGCCTCCAAGAGCAGTTCTTC.

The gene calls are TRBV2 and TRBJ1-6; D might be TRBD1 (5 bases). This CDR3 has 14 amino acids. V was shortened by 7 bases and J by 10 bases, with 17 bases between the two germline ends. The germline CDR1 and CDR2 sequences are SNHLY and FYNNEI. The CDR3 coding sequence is TGTGCCAGCATTCCGACTGGGGCGGAGTCACCCCTCCACTTT. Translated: CASIPTGAESPLHF.

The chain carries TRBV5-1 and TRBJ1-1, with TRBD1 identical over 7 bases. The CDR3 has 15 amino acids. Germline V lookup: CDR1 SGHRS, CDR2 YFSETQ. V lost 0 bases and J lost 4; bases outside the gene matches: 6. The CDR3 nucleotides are TGCGCCAGCAGCTTGGAAAGCAGGGGGAGCACTGAAGCTTTCTTT. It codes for CASSLESRGSTEAFF.

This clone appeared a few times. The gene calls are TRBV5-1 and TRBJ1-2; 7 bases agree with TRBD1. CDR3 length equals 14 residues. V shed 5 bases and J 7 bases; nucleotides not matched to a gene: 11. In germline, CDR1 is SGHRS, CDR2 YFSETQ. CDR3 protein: CASSQNRGEVGYTF. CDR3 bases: TGCGCCAGCAGTCAGAACAGGGGTGAGGTTGGCTACACCTTC.

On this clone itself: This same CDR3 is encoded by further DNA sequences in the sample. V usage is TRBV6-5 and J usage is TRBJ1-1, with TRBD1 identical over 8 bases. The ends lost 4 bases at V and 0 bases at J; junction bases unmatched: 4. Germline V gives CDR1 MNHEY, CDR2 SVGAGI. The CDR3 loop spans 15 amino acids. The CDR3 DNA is TGTGCCAGCAGTTCCGGACAGGGAATGAACACTGAAGCTTTCTTT. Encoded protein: CASSSGQGMNTEAFF.

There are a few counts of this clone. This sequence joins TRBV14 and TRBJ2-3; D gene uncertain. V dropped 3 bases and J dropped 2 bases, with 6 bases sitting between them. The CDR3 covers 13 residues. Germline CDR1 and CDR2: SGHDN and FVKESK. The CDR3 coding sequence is TGTGCCAGCAGCCATTACATCACAGATACGCAGTATTTT. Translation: CASSHYITDTQYF.

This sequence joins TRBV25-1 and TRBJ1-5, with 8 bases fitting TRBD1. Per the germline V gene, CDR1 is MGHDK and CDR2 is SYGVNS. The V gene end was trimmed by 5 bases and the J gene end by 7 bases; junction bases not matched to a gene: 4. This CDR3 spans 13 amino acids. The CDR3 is CASSRTGMQPQHF. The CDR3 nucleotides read TGTGCCAGCAGTAGGACAGGGATGCAGCCCCAGCATTTT.

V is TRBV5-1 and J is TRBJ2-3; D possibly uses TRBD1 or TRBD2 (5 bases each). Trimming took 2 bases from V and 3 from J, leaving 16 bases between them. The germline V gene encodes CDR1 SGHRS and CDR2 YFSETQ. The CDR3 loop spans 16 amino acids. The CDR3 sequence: CASSFEGREGTDTQYF. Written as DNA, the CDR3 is TGCGCCAGCAGCTTCGAGGGGCGCGAGGGAACAGATACGCAGTATTTT.

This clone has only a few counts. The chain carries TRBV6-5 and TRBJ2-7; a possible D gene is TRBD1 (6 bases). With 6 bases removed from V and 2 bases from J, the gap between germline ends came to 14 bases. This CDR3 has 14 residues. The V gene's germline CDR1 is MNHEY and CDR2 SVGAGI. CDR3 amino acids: CASSSRTAAYEQYF. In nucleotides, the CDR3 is TGTGCCAGCAGCTCCCGGACAGCCGCCTACGAGCAGTACTTC.

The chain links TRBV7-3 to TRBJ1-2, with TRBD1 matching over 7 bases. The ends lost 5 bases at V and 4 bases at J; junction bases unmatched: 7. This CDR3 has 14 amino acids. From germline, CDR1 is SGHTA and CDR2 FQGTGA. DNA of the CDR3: TGTGCCAGCAGCACAGGGACAGCAGCCTATGGCTACACCTTC. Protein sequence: CASSTGTAAYGYTF.

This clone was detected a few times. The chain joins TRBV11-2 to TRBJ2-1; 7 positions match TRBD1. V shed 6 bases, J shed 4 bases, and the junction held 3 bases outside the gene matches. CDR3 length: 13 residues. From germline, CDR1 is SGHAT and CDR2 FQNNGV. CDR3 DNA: TGTGCCAGCAGACGGGACAGTTACAATGAGCAGTTCTTC. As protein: CASRRDSYNEQFF.

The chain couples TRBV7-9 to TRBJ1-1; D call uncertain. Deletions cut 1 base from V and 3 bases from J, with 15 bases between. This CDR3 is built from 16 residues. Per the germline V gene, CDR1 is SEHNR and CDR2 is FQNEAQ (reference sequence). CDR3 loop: CASSLEALSRDTEAFF. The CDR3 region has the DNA TGTGCCAGCAGCTTAGAGGCCCTCTCCCGGGACACTGAAGCTTTCTTT. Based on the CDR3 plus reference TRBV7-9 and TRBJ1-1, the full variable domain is DTGVSQNPRHKITKRGQNVTFRCDPISEHNRLYWYRQTLGQGPEFLTYFQNEAQLEKSRLLSDRFSAERPKGSFSTLEIQRTEQGDSAMYLCASSLEALSRDTEAFFGQGTRLTVV.